The 14 T cell receptor beta chains in this list originate from one sample, sequenced in a study of T cells in Graves' hyperthyroidism and ophthalmopathy. Amplification targeted TCR beta CDR3 regions from RNA transcripts. The study used the HTBI primer set for a first-round RT-PCR of the TCR CDR3. From the multiplex PCR reads, TCRdb called clonotypes with MiXCR, one entry per CDR3 protein. The sample includes approximately 400,000 distinct CDR3 sequences, less than 20% of them seen just once. The sample was blood. The receptors stem from a man between 18 and 35 years old with Graves' ophthalmopathy.

The chain is built from TRBV15 and TRBJ2-1; 9 nucleotides line up with TRBD1. There are 16 residues in the CDR3. Germline CDR1 and CDR2: LNHNV and YYDKDF (reference sequence). V lost 7 bases and J lost 1; bases outside the gene matches: 8. CDR3 protein: CATTARGQGSYNEQFF. Written as DNA, the CDR3 is TGTGCCACCACCGCCCGGGGACAGGGTTCCTACAATGAGCAGTTCTTC.

The table lists this clonotype with many counts. The rearrangement links TRBV27 to TRBJ1-2, with D unresolved. There are 12 residues in the CDR3. Germline loops: CDR1 MNHEY, CDR2 SMNVEV (reference sequence). V was shortened by 4 bases and J by 5 bases, with 8 bases between the two germline ends. The CDR3 DNA follows: TGTGCCAGCAGTTCAATCGGTTATGGCTACACCTTC. Its protein is CASSSIGYGYTF.

This sequence joins TRBV18 and TRBJ1-1; a weak D match, TRBD1 (5 bases). There are 15 residues in the CDR3. Trimming took 2 bases from V and 3 from J, leaving 13 bases between them. Germline values: CDR1 KGHSH, CDR2 LQKENI. The CDR3 protein is CASSPTGQGDTEAFF. DNA for the CDR3: TGTGCCAGCTCACCAACTGGGCAGGGAGACACTGAAGCTTTCTTT.

The CDR3 protein is CAWIGDSDNEQFF. The CDR3 region has the DNA TGTGCCTGGATTGGGGATTCGGACAATGAGCAGTTCTTC. The rearrangement joins TRBV30 to TRBJ2-1, with D hard to call. The germline CDR1 and CDR2 sequences are GTSNPN and SVGIG (reference sequence). This CDR3 contains 13 residues. Trimming removed 4 bases at V and 5 bases at J, with 12 bases between. The whole variable domain, remainder taken from reference TRBV30 and TRBJ2-1, is SQTIHQWPATLVQPVGSPLSLECTVEGTSNPNLYWYRQAAGRGLQLLFYSVGIGQISSEVPQNLSASRPQDRQFILSSKKLLLSDSGFYLCAWIGDSDNEQFFGPGTRLTVL.

This clonotype was recorded a few times. This chain connects TRBV13 to TRBJ1-5; no firm D call. The CDR3 runs to 15 residues. Trimming pared 4 bases from V and 6 bases from J, leaving 16 bases between. Germline lookup yields CDR1 PRHDT and CDR2 FYEKMQ (reference sequence). CDR3 sequence: CASSSGRGETQPQHF. In nucleotides, the CDR3 is TGTGCCAGCAGCTCCGGGCGCGGGGAAACTCAGCCCCAGCATTTT. The variable domain in full, with the rest retrieved from reference TRBV13 and TRBJ1-5, is AAGVIQSPRHLIKEKRETATLKCYPIPRHDTVYWYQQGPGQDPQFLISFYEKMQSDKGSIPDRFSAQQFSDYHSELNMSSLELGDSALYFCASSSGRGETQPQHFGDGTRLSIL.

This clonotype was counted many times. The chain employs TRBV7-6 and TRBJ2-2; 7 nucleotides align to TRBD2. Trimming removed 5 bases from V and 6 bases from J; junction bases left unmatched: 9. Germline values: CDR1 SGHVS, CDR2 FNYEAQ. The CDR3 consists of 15 residues. The CDR3 DNA follows: TGTGCCAGCAGCCCATCGGGGGGTCGACCCGGGGAGCTGTTTTTT. Protein: CASSPSGGRPGELFF.

The V call is TRBV9, the J call TRBJ2-2; D is uncertain. The CDR3 is made up of 14 amino acids. Trimming removed 0 bases at V and 2 bases at J, with 5 bases between. Germline assignment: CDR1 SGDLS and CDR2 YYNGEE. This chain's CDR3 is CASSVALNTGELFF. In DNA, the CDR3 is TGTGCCAGCAGCGTAGCACTAAACACCGGGGAGCTGTTTTTT.

The chain employs TRBV12-3 or TRBV12-4 and TRBJ2-5; possibly TRBD2 for D (6 bases). V was clipped by 6 bases and J by 7 bases, with 21 bases between them. The CDR3 consists of 15 residues. CDR3 in DNA: TGTGCCAGCAGCTCACTTGGGGACTCGCTAGGGACCCAGTACTTC. It specifies CASSSLGDSLGTQYF.

In its sample, this clonotype was seen many times. The gene calls are TRBV15 and TRBJ1-5; no clear D gene. Trimming took 0 bases from V and 5 from J, leaving 8 bases between them. The length of the CDR3 is 14 residues. From germline, CDR1 is LNHNV and CDR2 YYDKDF (reference sequence). Here the CDR3 DNA reads TGTGCCACCAGCAGAGAAGGGTCACATCAGCCCCAGCATTTT. Amino acid sequence: CATSREGSHQPQHF.

The chain employs TRBV12-3 or TRBV12-4 and TRBJ1-1; the D is unclear. This CDR3 contains 14 residues. Between the trimmed V and J ends, which lost 10 bases and 0 bases, there was a span of 15 bases. Here the CDR3 reads CATAGFPMNTEAFF. CDR3 in DNA: TGTGCCACCGCGGGTTTCCCCATGAACACTGAAGCTTTCTTT.

The chain carries TRBV5-1 and TRBJ1-2; maybe TRBD1 (6 bases). V was clipped by 2 bases and J by 2 bases, with 13 bases between them. CDR3 length equals 15 residues. Germline V gene lookup returns CDR1 SGHRS and CDR2 YFSETQ. CDR3 in amino acids: CASSFNGQGNYGYTF. The CDR3 DNA sequence: TGCGCCAGCAGCTTTAATGGGCAGGGGAACTATGGCTACACCTTC.

This clonotype appeared many times. The CDR3 reads CATEAGQGNTGELFF. For the CDR3, the DNA is TGTGCCACAGAGGCTGGACAGGGTAACACCGGGGAGCTGTTTTTT. The genes are TRBV28 and TRBJ2-2; 8 bases fit TRBD1. The germline V gene has CDR1 MDHEN and CDR2 SYDVKM. The CDR3 totals 15 residues. Trimming cost V 10 bases and J 2 bases; bases outside gene matches: 9. The full variable domain, in which reference TRBV28 and TRBJ2-2 provide the parts outside the CDR3, is DVKVTQSSRYLVKRTGEKVFLECVQDMDHENMFWYRQDPGLGLRLIYFSYDVKMKEKGDIPEGYSVSREKKERFSLILESASTNQTSMYLCATEAGQGNTGELFFGEGSRLTVL.

This clonotype was detected ten times or more. The chain has TRBV20-1 and TRBJ1-1, with a tentative D call TRBD1 (6 bases). The CDR3 runs 14 residues. CDR1 is DFQATT and CDR2 is SNEGSKA in the germline V gene (reference sequence). V lost 6 bases, J lost 4 bases, and 18 bases lay in between. In nucleotides, the CDR3 is TGCAGTGCGCCTCTGAGGACAGCGAGCACTGAAGCTTTCTTT. This encodes CSAPLRTASTEAFF.

This sequence joins TRBV6-1 and TRBJ2-2; no reliable D call. Germline assignment: CDR1 MNHNS and CDR2 SASEGT. V was clipped by 4 bases and J by 0 bases, with 9 bases between them. The CDR3 is 15 residues long. CDR3 amino acids: CASSGRTANTGELFF. The CDR3 coding sequence is TGTGCCAGCAGTGGCCGGACGGCGAACACCGGGGAGCTGTTTTTT.